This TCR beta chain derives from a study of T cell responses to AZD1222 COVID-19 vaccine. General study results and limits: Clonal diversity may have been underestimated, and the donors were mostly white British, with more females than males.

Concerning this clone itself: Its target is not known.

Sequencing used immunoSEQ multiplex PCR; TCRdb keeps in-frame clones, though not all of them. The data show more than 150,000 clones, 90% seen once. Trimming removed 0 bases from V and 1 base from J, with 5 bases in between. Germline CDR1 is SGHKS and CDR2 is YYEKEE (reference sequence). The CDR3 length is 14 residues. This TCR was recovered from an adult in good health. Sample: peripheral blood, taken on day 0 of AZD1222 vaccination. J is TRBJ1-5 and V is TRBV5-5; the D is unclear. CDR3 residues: CASSLGESNQPQHF. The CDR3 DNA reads TGTGCCAGCAGCTTGGGGGAGAGCAATCAGCCCCAGCATTTT. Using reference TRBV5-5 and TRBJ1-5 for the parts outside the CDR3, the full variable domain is DAGVTQSPTHLIKTRGQQVTLRCSPISGHKSVSWYQQVLGQGPQFIFQYYEKEERGRGNFPDRFSARQFPNYSSELNVNALLLGDSALYLCASSLGESNQPQHFGDGTRLSIL.